This T cell receptor (beta chain) was obtained from a study of blood T cell repertoires in COVID-19. At the level of the study: T cells, B-cell-depleted T cells, or PBMCs supplied cDNA or gDNA.

Produced via immunoSEQ multiplex PCR; TCRdb's table is partial and in-frame only. The table has about 190,000 clones, around 84% seen once. Sequencing was performed on peripheral blood. The sequence derives from a human donor in a cohort sampled during active COVID-19.

The CDR3 DNA sequence: TGTGCCAGCAGTTTACAGGGGGCACGCAATCAGCCCCAGCATTTT. This codes for CASSLQGARNQPQHF. The rearrangement uses TRBV27 and TRBJ1-5, with 8 bases fitting TRBD1. Germline V gene lookup returns CDR1 MNHEY and CDR2 SMNVEV (reference sequence). V lost 2 bases and J lost 2; bases outside the gene matches: 2. The CDR3 sequence is 15 residues long.